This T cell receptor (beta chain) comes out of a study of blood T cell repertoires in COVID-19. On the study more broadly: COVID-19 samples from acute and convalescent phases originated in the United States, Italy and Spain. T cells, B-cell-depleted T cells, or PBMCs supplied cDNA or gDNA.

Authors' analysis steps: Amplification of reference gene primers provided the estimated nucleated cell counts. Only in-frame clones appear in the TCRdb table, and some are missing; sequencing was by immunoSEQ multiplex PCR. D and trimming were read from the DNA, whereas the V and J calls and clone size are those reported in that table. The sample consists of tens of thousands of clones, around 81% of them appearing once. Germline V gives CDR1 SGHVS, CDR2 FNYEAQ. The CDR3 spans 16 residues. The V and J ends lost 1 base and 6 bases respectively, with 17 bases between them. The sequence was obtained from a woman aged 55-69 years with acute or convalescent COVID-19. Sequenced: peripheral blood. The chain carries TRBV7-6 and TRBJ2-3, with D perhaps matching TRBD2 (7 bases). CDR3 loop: CASSLGGGPLGDTQYF. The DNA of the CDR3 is TGTGCCAGCAGCTTAGGGGGGGGGCCGCTTGGCGATACGCAGTATTTT.